Each of the 8 T cell receptor beta chains below was sequenced from the same sample in a study of T cells in Graves' hyperthyroidism and ophthalmopathy. Template material for amplifying TCR beta CDR3 regions consisted of RNA transcripts. A first-round RT-PCR of the TCR CDR3 used the HTBI primer set. Each CDR3 protein is one row after TCRdb ran MiXCR on the multiplex PCR reads. The table has 500,000 or so distinct CDR3 sequences, roughly 16% seen once. The sequenced sample was blood. The receptor source for this set is a woman aged 25 to 39 with Graves' ophthalmopathy.

This clonotype was detected once. Possible read error: a much larger clone is one base away. V is TRBV19 and J is TRBJ1-1; 7 bases align to TRBD1. The CDR3 is made up of 15 amino acids. CDR1 is LNHDA and CDR2 is SQIVND in the germline V gene (reference sequence). The CDR3 nucleotides read TGTGCCAGTAGTATAGTGGAGGGGGCGAACACTGAAGCTCTCTTT. Its protein is CASSIVEGANTEALF.

Ten or more counts support this clonotype. The chain uses TRBV20-1 and TRBJ1-5; weak D call: TRBD1 (5 bases). Germline V gene sequence: CDR1 DFQATT, CDR2 SNEGSKA (reference sequence). V lost 0 bases to trimming and J lost 5 bases, with 11 bases between them. The CDR3 is made up of 14 amino acids. For the CDR3, the DNA is TGCAGTGCTAGAGACCACGGAGGGGATCAGCCCCAGCATTTT. The encoded protein is CSARDHGGDQPQHF.

The chain uses TRBV24-1 and TRBJ2-1; 8 bases line up with TRBD2. Trimming took 7 bases from V and 5 from J; bases not matched to a gene: 6. The CDR3 loop spans 14 amino acids. Germline V gene data show CDR1 as KGHDR and CDR2 as SFDVKD. The CDR3 nucleotides read TGTGCCACCAGACTAGCGGAGGGTAACAATGAGCAGTTCTTC. This encodes CATRLAEGNNEQFF.

This clonotype was counted ten times or more. The genes are TRBV28 and TRBJ2-1; TRBD2 aligns across 11 bases. Looked up from germline, CDR1 is MDHEN and CDR2 is SYDVKM. This CDR3 is built from 18 residues. V was pared by 5 bases and J by 9 bases, with 18 bases of the junction left unmatched. CDR3 in DNA: TGTGCCAGCAGTCGGTACCCCCGTCTAGCGGGAGGCACACGTGAGCAGTTCTTC. Translation: CASSRYPRLAGGTREQFF. The full variable domain, completed using reference TRBV28 and TRBJ2-1, is DVKVTQSSRYLVKRTGEKVFLECVQDMDHENMFWYRQDPGLGLRLIYFSYDVKMKEKGDIPEGYSVSREKKERFSLILESASTNQTSMYLCASSRYPRLAGGTREQFFGPGTRLTVL.

This clonotype has at least ten counts. This chain links TRBV4-3 with TRBJ2-3, with TRBD2 matching over 7 bases. The CDR3 covers 17 residues. Looked up from germline, CDR1 is LGHNA and CDR2 is YSLEER. V shed 0 bases, J shed 2 bases, and the junction held 8 bases outside the gene matches. The CDR3 bases are TGCGCCAGCAGCCAAGAAGAAACGGGAGGCCCCACAGATACGCAGTATTTT. Protein sequence: CASSQEETGGPTDTQYF.

Worth noting for this clonotype: This may be a read error, as it is one base from a much larger clone. This rearrangement joins TRBV18 to TRBJ2-7; D possibly uses TRBD1 or TRBD2 (6 bases each). V was clipped by 2 bases and J by 2 bases, with 13 bases between them. Germline V CDR1 and CDR2: KGHSH, LQKENI. The CDR3 covers 15 residues. The CDR3 region is CASSPTVGGAYEQYF. Written as DNA, the CDR3 is TGTGCCAGCTCACCAACGGTCGGGGGCGCCTACGAGCAGTACTTC.

There are a few counts of this clonotype. The V gene is TRBV19, the J gene TRBJ1-1, with D maybe TRBD1 (6 bases). The CDR3 consists of 14 residues. V was pared by 9 bases and J by 4 bases, with 18 bases between. Germline V gene sequence: CDR1 LNHDA, CDR2 SQIVND (reference sequence). The CDR3 DNA is TGTGCCAGCACTCCCCCGGGGGCGCCCACTGAAGCTTTCTTT. Translating it yields CASTPPGAPTEAFF.

The chain employs TRBV10-3 and TRBJ2-7; 11 bases agree with TRBD1. With V trimmed by 2 bases and J by 4 bases, 4 bases remained unmatched. CDR3 length: 15 amino acids. Germline V lookup: CDR1 ENHRY, CDR2 SYGVKD. CDR3 region: CAISEPGTGGYEQYF. The CDR3 DNA reads as TGTGCCATCAGTGAGCCGGGGACAGGGGGGTACGAGCAGTACTTC.